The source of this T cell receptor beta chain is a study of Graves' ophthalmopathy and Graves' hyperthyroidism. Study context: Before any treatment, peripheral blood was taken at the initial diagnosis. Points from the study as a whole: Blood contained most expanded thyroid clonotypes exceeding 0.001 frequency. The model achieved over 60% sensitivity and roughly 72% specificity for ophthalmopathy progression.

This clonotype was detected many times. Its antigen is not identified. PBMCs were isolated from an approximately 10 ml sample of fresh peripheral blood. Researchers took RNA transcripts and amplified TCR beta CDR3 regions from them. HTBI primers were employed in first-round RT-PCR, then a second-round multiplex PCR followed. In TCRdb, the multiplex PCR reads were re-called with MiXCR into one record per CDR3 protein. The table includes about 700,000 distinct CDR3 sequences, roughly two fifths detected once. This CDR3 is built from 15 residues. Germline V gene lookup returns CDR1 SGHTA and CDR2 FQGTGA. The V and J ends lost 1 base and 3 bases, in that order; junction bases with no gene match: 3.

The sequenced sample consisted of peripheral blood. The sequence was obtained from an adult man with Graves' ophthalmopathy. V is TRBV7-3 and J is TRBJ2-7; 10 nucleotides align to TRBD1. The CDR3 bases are TGTGCCAGCAGCTTAAGGAGGACAGGGGGCTACGAGCAGTACTTC. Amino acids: CASSLRRTGGYEQYF. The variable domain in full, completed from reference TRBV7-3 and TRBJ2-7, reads GAGVSQTPSNKVTEKGKYVELRCDPISGHTALYWYRQSLGQGPEFLIYFQGTGAADDSGLPNDRFFAVRPEGSVSTLKIQRTERGDSAVYLCASSLRRTGGYEQYFGPGTRLTVT.